These 8 T cell receptor beta chains originate from one sample sequenced in a study of blood T cell repertoires in COVID-19. Data came from immunoSEQ multiplex PCR; TCRdb stores just in-frame clones and leaves some out. The profile shows 200,000 to 250,000 clones, around 87% of them singletons. Sequences were obtained from peripheral blood. These receptors all stem from a woman in her 30s who had recovered from COVID-19.

This clone was picked up one time. This chain uses TRBV5-6 with TRBJ1-1; D is uncertain. CDR3 length: 15 amino acids. CDR1 and CDR2 from the germline V gene are SGHDT and YYEEEE. Between the trimmed V and J ends, which lost 0 bases and 2 bases, there was a span of 11 bases. CDR3 DNA: TGTGCCAGCAGCTTGGCGCCTGGCTCTAACACTGAAGCTTTCTTT. Encoded protein: CASSLAPGSNTEAFF.

This clone was seen more than once but under ten times. The chain is built from TRBV6-1 and TRBJ1-1; no clear D. The CDR3 length is 15 residues. The V end was cut by 3 bases, the J end by 1 base, with 12 bases between. CDR1 and CDR2 from the germline V gene are MNHNS and SASEGT. CDR3 sequence reads: CASSESEGGNTEAFF. DNA of the CDR3: TGTGCCAGCAGTGAGAGTGAGGGCGGGAACACTGAAGCTTTCTTT.

V is TRBV2 and J is TRBJ1-1; D remains ambiguous. Between the trimmed V and J ends, which lost 6 bases and 1 base, there was a span of 12 bases. The CDR3 runs 14 residues. CDR1 is SNHLY, CDR2 FYNNEI, per germline. The CDR3 protein is CASRAGSPNTEAFF. CDR3 DNA: TGTGCCAGCAGGGCCGGGTCACCGAACACTGAAGCTTTCTTT.

The chain carries TRBV6-1 and TRBJ2-7, with 7 nucleotides matching TRBD2. The J segment lost 4 bases and the V segment lost 5 bases, leaving 8 bases of the junction unmatched. Germline V gene sequence: CDR1 MNHNS, CDR2 SASEGT. The CDR3 spans 14 residues. The CDR3: CASSSSSGTYEQYF. CDR3 DNA: TGTGCCAGCAGTAGCTCTAGCGGTACTTACGAGCAGTACTTC.

A remark on this clone: Compared with germline, one end of the junction differs, possibly owing to a read error. The CDR3 DNA reads TGCGCTCCACCAGGGCCGCAAGAGACCCAGTACTTC. Translating gives CAPPGPQETQYF. The chain is built from TRBV19 and TRBJ2-5; tentative D call: TRBD1 (5 bases). The germline V gene has CDR1 LNHDA and CDR2 SQIVND (reference sequence). The CDR3 is 12 residues long. Together with reference TRBV19 and TRBJ2-5, the CDR3 gives the full variable domain: DGGITQSPKYLFRKEGQNVTLSCEQNLNHDAMYWYRQDPGQGLRLIYYSQIVNDFQKGDIAEGYSVSREKKESFPLTVTSAQKNPTAFYLCAPPGPQETQYFGPGTRLLVL.

The count of this clone is one. The rearrangement uses TRBV12-3 or TRBV12-4 and TRBJ1-3; D uncertain. Between the trimmed V and J ends, which lost 7 bases and 0 bases, there was a span of 7 bases. The CDR3 loop spans 13 amino acids. CDR3 DNA: TGTGCCAGCACCCTTAACTCTGGAAACACCATATATTTT. It yields the protein CASTLNSGNTIYF.

V usage is TRBV5-3 and J usage is TRBJ2-1; TRBD2 matches at 14 bases. TRBV5-3 is assigned to the ORF class and has an uncertain function. This CDR3 region has 15 residues. V was clipped by 6 bases and J by 8 bases; unmatched bases: 7. CDR3 in amino acids: CARIQTSGGADEQFF. CDR3 coding DNA: TGTGCCAGAATCCAGACTAGCGGGGGGGCCGATGAGCAGTTCTTC.

At least ten counts were recorded for this clone. The rearrangement uses TRBV2 and TRBJ2-7; a weak D match, TRBD2 (5 bases). Per germline, CDR1 SNHLY and CDR2 FYNNEI. The CDR3 is made up of 17 amino acids. Trimming shortened V by 0 bases and J by 2 bases, and 17 bases separated the two germline ends. The DNA of the CDR3 is TGTGCCAGCAGTGAAGCGGGCGGACTCATGGTCACCTACGAGCAGTACTTC. Protein sequence: CASSEAGGLMVTYEQYF.